Presented here are 29 T cell receptor beta chains from one specimen sequenced in a study of blood T cell repertoires in COVID-19. The data were produced by immunoSEQ multiplex PCR, yet TCRdb's version contains in-frame clones alone and is incomplete. The repertoire holds 110,000 to 150,000 clones, with approximately 83% as singletons. Sequenced sample: peripheral blood. The receptors stem from a human donor in a cohort sampled during active COVID-19.

The chain combines TRBV6-6 with TRBJ1-5; 10 bases match TRBD1. Per the germline V gene, CDR1 is MNHNY and CDR2 is SVGAGI (reference sequence). V lost 6 bases and J lost 3; bases outside the gene matches: 8. The CDR3 runs 16 residues. The CDR3 region is CASSDDRGPDNQPQHF. The CDR3, as DNA: TGTGCCAGCAGCGATGACAGGGGGCCCGACAATCAGCCCCAGCATTTT.

The CDR3, as DNA: TGTGCCAGCACCCCGGGTGGGGCTCTGGGGGAGCTGTTTTTT. This translates into CASTPGGALGELFF. The chain joins TRBV27 to TRBJ2-2; D perhaps matches TRBD1 (5 bases). CDR1 MNHEY and CDR2 SMNVEV come from the germline V gene (reference sequence). V was pared by 7 bases and J by 8 bases, with 17 bases between. The CDR3 runs to 14 residues.

The V call is TRBV9, the J call TRBJ2-5, with 8 bases that match TRBD2. V lost 4 bases, J lost 7 bases, and 12 bases stayed unmatched. CDR3 length: 15 residues. Germline assignment: CDR1 SGDLS and CDR2 YYNGEE. CDR3 residues: CASSPGGTTEGTQYF. In DNA form, the CDR3 reads TGTGCCAGCAGCCCGGGGGGGACCACCGAGGGGACCCAGTACTTC.

The chain combines TRBV5-1 with TRBJ2-2; 10 bases are shared with TRBD1. This CDR3 is built from 20 residues. Per germline, CDR1 SGHRS and CDR2 YFSETQ. Trimming at V came to 0 bases and at J to 4 bases, leaving 15 bases not matched to a gene. CDR3 sequence (DNA): TGCGCCAGCAGCTTGGTGGGACAGGGGATCCGAGGCCGAGGCACCGGGGAGCTGTTTTTT. Its translation: CASSLVGQGIRGRGTGELFF.

The chain combines TRBV5-6 with TRBJ2-1; 10 positions agree with TRBD2. Germline assignment: CDR1 SGHDT and CDR2 YYEEEE. This CDR3 comprises 15 residues. The V segment lost 2 bases and the J segment 4 bases; nucleotides outside the gene matches: 3. CDR3 coding DNA: TGTGCCAGCAGCTTCCGGACTAGCGGATACAATGAGCAGTTCTTC. This codes for CASSFRTSGYNEQFF.

The chain combines TRBV10-3 with TRBJ2-7, with 9 bases that match TRBD1. The CDR3 has 15 amino acids. Germline trimming cut 4 bases from V and 0 bases from J; bases unmatched to any gene: 4. CDR1 is ENHRY and CDR2 is SYGVKD in the germline V gene. CDR3 residues: CAISARDRVSYEQYF. DNA of the CDR3: TGTGCCATCAGTGCTCGGGACAGGGTCTCCTACGAGCAGTACTTC.

The rearrangement joins TRBV7-2 to TRBJ2-1, with D perhaps TRBD1 (5 bases). Trimming removed 3 bases at V and 7 bases at J, with 16 bases between. Germline V gene sequence: CDR1 SGHTA, CDR2 FQGNSA. CDR3 length: 15 residues. The CDR3 DNA follows: TGTGCCAGCAGCTTCCTAGGGGATCCCGGGAATGAGCAGTTCTTC. It codes for CASSFLGDPGNEQFF.

The rearrangement uses TRBV27 and TRBJ1-1; D uncertain. CDR3 length: 13 residues. V lost 3 bases to trimming and J lost 1 base, with 6 bases between them. Germline V CDR1 and CDR2: MNHEY, SMNVEV (reference sequence). CDR3 nucleotide sequence: TGTGCCAGCAGTTTTCAGAAGAACACTGAAGCTTTCTTT. This sequence encodes CASSFQKNTEAFF.

Note on this clone: The sample carries other DNA sequences with the same CDR3. The chain couples TRBV19 to TRBJ1-5; D remains ambiguous. Germline V CDR1 and CDR2: LNHDA, SQIVND (reference sequence). The CDR3 covers 13 residues. V dropped 4 bases and J dropped 8 bases, with 12 bases sitting between them. The CDR3 loop reads CASSKSSVEPQHF. The CDR3 nucleotides read TGTGCCAGTAGTAAGTCCTCCGTAGAGCCCCAGCATTTT.

This clone was observed a single time. The chain couples TRBV19 to TRBJ2-3, with 10 positions matching TRBD2. The CDR3 extends over 15 amino acids. With 7 bases clipped from V and 2 bases from J, the junction kept 6 bases outside the gene matches. Looked up from germline, CDR1 is LNHDA and CDR2 is SQIVND (reference sequence). Here the CDR3 DNA reads TGTGCCAGTACCTCACTAGCGGGATTCACAGATACGCAGTATTTT. Amino acids: CASTSLAGFTDTQYF.

This clone has just a few counts. This sequence joins TRBV6-2 or TRBV6-3 and TRBJ2-7; 8 bases fit TRBD2. After removal of 5 bases from V and 2 bases from J, the junction contained 5 bases not matched to a gene. From germline, CDR1 is MNHEY and CDR2 SVGEGT. This CDR3 has 14 residues. CDR3 residues: CASSIALAAYEQYF. For the CDR3, the DNA is TGTGCCAGCAGTATAGCACTAGCGGCCTACGAGCAGTACTTC.

The genes are TRBV11-2 and TRBJ2-1, with 12 bases identical to TRBD2. There are 15 residues in the CDR3. The germline CDR1 and CDR2 sequences are SGHAT and FQNNGV. V trimming: 6 bases; J trimming: 5 bases; junction bases outside the gene matches: 5. The CDR3 spells CASSRTSGVNNEQFF. DNA for the CDR3: TGTGCCAGCAGTCGGACTAGCGGGGTGAACAATGAGCAGTTCTTC.

The sample holds one count of this clone. The chain recombines TRBV28 with TRBJ1-1, with D unresolved. Looked up from germline, CDR1 is MDHEN and CDR2 is SYDVKM. This CDR3 contains 12 residues. Trimming cost V 2 bases and J 8 bases, with 9 bases left between them. DNA for the CDR3: TGTGCCAGCAGTTTAAGACGGGAGGAAGCTTTCTTT. Translation: CASSLRREEAFF.

In this sample, this clone turned up once. The chain joins TRBV20-1 to TRBJ2-3, with TRBD1 identical over 9 bases. The J segment lost 6 bases and the V segment lost 5 bases, leaving 0 bases of the junction unmatched. There are 11 residues in the CDR3. Germline V lookup: CDR1 DFQATT, CDR2 SNEGSKA (reference sequence). CDR3 coding DNA: TGCAGTGCTGGACAGGGGGATACGCAGTATTTT. Residues: CSAGQGDTQYF.

The chain links TRBV5-4 to TRBJ1-2; weak D call: TRBD1 (5 bases). This CDR3 spans 15 amino acids. V lost 0 bases and J 8 bases, leaving 17 bases between the germline ends. Germline CDR1 SGHNT, CDR2 YYREEE (reference sequence). Here the CDR3 DNA reads TGTGCCAGCAGCTTGGAAGGCAGGGTGGCCGGCGGCTACACCTTC. It is translated as CASSLEGRVAGGYTF.

The V and J genes are TRBV5-6 and TRBJ1-3; D is unclear. Germline loops: CDR1 SGHDT, CDR2 YYEEEE. The germline V and J ends were trimmed by 0 bases and 3 bases, with 10 bases remaining between them. The CDR3 totals 15 residues. CDR3 region: CASSLGRQVGNTIYF. CDR3 bases: TGTGCCAGCAGCTTGGGACGGCAGGTTGGAAACACCATATATTTT.

The gene calls are TRBV10-3 and TRBJ1-1; D possibly corresponds to TRBD1 (5 bases). The CDR3 extends over 14 amino acids. The ends were cut back, 5 bases at V and 5 bases at J, with 15 bases in the middle. The germline gives CDR1 ENHRY, CDR2 SYGVKD. CDR3: CAISWVQAGTEAFF. The DNA for the CDR3 is TGTGCCATCAGTTGGGTACAGGCGGGAACTGAAGCTTTCTTT.

The chain carries TRBV27 and TRBJ1-2, with 7 nucleotides matching TRBD1. Losses at the gene ends were 4 bases for V and 7 bases for J; bases not matched to a gene: 9. CDR1 MNHEY and CDR2 SMNVEV come from the germline V gene (reference sequence). The CDR3 covers 14 residues. The DNA of the CDR3 is TGTGCCAGCAGTTCTCCCCGACAGGGACGTGGCTACACCTTC. Amino acids: CASSSPRQGRGYTF.

The rearrangement joins TRBV19 to TRBJ1-1; D gene unclear. Germline CDR1 reads LNHDA; CDR2 reads SQIVND (reference sequence). The germline V and J ends were trimmed by 7 bases and 2 bases, with 11 bases remaining between them. The CDR3 consists of 13 residues. The CDR3 DNA is TGTGCCAGTACCCCTGCCCTAAACACTGAAGCTTTCTTT. Residues: CASTPALNTEAFF.

The chain uses TRBV30 and TRBJ2-7; TRBD2 aligns across 7 bases. CDR3 length: 15 residues. The germline gives CDR1 GTSNPN, CDR2 SVGIG (reference sequence). V lost 1 base to trimming and J lost 1 base; unmatched junction nucleotides: 7. The CDR3 reads CAWSDGREVSYEQYF. DNA for the CDR3: TGTGCCTGGAGTGACGGTCGGGAGGTTTCCTACGAGCAGTACTTC.

The V and J genes are TRBV3-1 (or the pseudogene TRBV3-2) and TRBJ2-2; 12 bases agree with TRBD2. Unmatched junction bases numbered 6, after V lost 0 bases and J lost 4 bases. The CDR3 is 18 residues long. CDR1 is LGHDT and CDR2 is YNNKEL in the germline V gene (reference sequence). The CDR3 DNA is TGTGCCAGCAGCCAAGAGGCCCTAGCGGGAGGGCGCACCGGGGAGCTGTTTTTT. Its protein is CASSQEALAGGRTGELFF.

The rearrangement joins TRBV27 to TRBJ2-1, with TRBD2 matching 13 bases. The V gene's germline CDR1 is MNHEY and CDR2 SMNVEV (reference sequence). The CDR3 consists of 14 residues. Losses at the gene ends were 5 bases for V and 9 bases for J; bases not matched to a gene: 4. The CDR3 protein is CASSTGLAGTEQFF. As DNA, the CDR3 is TGTGCCAGCAGTACGGGACTAGCGGGAACTGAGCAGTTCTTC.

This chain connects TRBV29-1 to TRBJ1-2; 7 nucleotides align to TRBD1. Germline V lookup: CDR1 SQVTM, CDR2 ANQGSEA. V lost 6 bases and J lost 2; bases outside the gene matches: 6. This CDR3 is 13 amino acids long. The CDR3 DNA reads as TGCAGCGTCTCGACAGGGACCAACTATGGCTACACCTTC. The encoded protein is CSVSTGTNYGYTF.

The rearrangement uses TRBV7-3 and TRBJ1-1; D remains unclear. V dropped 5 bases and J dropped 1 base, with 11 bases sitting between them. Germline lookup yields CDR1 SGHTA and CDR2 FQGTGA. The CDR3 runs to 14 residues. Written as DNA, the CDR3 is TGTGCCAGCAGCCAAGGAGGTGGGAACACTGAAGCTTTCTTT. It is translated as CASSQGGGNTEAFF. Combining the CDR3 with reference TRBV7-3 and TRBJ1-1 gives the whole variable domain GAGVSQTPSNKVTEKGKYVELRCDPISGHTALYWYRQSLGQGPEFLIYFQGTGAADDSGLPNDRFFAVRPEGSVSTLKIQRTERGDSAVYLCASSQGGGNTEAFFGQGTRLTVV.

The chain carries TRBV10-3 and TRBJ1-6; no clear D gene. Between the trimmed V and J ends, which lost 7 bases and 2 bases, there was a span of 9 bases. There are 14 residues in the CDR3. Germline V gene sequence: CDR1 ENHRY, CDR2 SYGVKD. The CDR3 protein is CAIKSRPYNSPLHF. The CDR3 DNA sequence: TGTGCCATCAAATCTAGACCCTATAATTCACCCCTCCACTTT.

The gene calls are TRBV9 and TRBJ1-1; D remains unclear. The CDR3 contains 15 residues. Trimming shortened V by 0 bases and J by 7 bases, and 16 bases separated the two germline ends. Germline V CDR1 and CDR2: SGDLS, YYNGEE. In DNA, the CDR3 is TGTGCCAGCAGCGTAGGAGACACGACTAGTGTTGAAGCTTTCTTT. Amino acids: CASSVGDTTSVEAFF.

V gene TRBV21-1 combines with J gene TRBJ2-1; TRBD2 was called by the table and not checked on the DNA. TRBV21-1 constitutes a pseudogene. This CDR3 spans 18 amino acids. The CDR3 reads CASGINFRTSGTYNEQFF. DNA of the CDR3: TGTGCCAGCGGTATCAACTTCAGGACTAGCGGGACTTACAATGAGCAGTTCTTC.

The chain recombines TRBV19 with TRBJ1-1; D is perhaps TRBD1 (5 bases). Trimming left V 4 bases short and J 1 base short, with 7 bases between. The CDR3 runs to 13 residues. Germline values: CDR1 LNHDA, CDR2 SQIVND (reference sequence). CDR3 in DNA: TGTGCCAGTAGTAAGACAGCGAACACTGAAGCTTTCTTT. Protein: CASSKTANTEAFF.

CDR3 sequence (DNA): TGTGCCAGCAGTGAAGCTAGGACAGGGTCGGAAAAACTGTTTTTT. Protein sequence: CASSEARTGSEKLFF. The chain carries TRBV6-1 and TRBJ1-4; 8 positions match TRBD1. This CDR3 comprises 15 residues. V dropped 0 bases and J dropped 8; count of bases not matched to a gene: 5. Germline CDR1 and CDR2: MNHNS and SASEGT.